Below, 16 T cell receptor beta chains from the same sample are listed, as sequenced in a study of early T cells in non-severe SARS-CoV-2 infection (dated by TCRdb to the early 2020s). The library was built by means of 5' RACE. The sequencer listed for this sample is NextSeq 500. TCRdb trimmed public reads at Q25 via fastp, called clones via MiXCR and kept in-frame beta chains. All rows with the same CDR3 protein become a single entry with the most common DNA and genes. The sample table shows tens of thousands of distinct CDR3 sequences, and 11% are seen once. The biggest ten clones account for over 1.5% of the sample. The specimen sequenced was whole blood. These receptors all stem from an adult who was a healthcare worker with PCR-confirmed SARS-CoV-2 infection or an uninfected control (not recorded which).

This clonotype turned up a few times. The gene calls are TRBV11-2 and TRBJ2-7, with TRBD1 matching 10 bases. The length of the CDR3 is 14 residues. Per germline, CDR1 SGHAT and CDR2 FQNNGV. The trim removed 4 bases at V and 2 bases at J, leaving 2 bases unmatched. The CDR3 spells CASSSGTGAYEQYF. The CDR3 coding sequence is TGTGCCAGCAGCTCTGGGACAGGGGCCTACGAGCAGTACTTC.

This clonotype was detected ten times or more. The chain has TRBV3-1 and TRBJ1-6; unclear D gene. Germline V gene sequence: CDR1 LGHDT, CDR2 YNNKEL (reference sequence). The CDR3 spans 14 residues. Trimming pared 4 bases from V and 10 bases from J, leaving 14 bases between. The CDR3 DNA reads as TGTGCCAGCAGCCCGGGCTCCGGAGGGTCACCCCTCCACTTT. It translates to CASSPGSGGSPLHF.

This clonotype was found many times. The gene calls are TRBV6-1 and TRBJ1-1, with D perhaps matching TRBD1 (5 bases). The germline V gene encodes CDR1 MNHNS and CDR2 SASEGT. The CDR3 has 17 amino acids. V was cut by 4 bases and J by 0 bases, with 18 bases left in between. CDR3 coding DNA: TGTGCCAGCAGTGTAACTACCCGGGGCCCCATGAACACTGAAGCTTTCTTT. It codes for CASSVTTRGPMNTEAFF.

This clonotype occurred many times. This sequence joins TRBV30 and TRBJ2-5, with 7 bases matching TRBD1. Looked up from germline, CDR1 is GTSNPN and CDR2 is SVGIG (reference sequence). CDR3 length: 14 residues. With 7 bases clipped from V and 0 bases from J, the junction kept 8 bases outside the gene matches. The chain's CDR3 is CASSSGTDQETQYF. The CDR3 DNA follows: TGTGCCTCGTCTTCCGGGACAGACCAAGAGACCCAGTACTTC.

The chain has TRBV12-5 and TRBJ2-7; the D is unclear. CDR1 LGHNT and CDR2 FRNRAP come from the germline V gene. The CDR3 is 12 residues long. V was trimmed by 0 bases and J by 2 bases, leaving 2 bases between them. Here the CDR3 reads CASGLVPYEQYF. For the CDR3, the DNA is TGTGCTAGTGGTTTGGTCCCCTACGAGCAGTACTTC.

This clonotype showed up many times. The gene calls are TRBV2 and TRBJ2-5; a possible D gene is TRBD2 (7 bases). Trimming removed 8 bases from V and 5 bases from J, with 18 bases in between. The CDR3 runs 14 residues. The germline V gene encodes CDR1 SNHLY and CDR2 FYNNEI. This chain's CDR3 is CASGDPGGLETQYF. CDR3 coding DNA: TGTGCCAGCGGGGATCCGGGGGGCCTGGAGACCCAGTACTTC.

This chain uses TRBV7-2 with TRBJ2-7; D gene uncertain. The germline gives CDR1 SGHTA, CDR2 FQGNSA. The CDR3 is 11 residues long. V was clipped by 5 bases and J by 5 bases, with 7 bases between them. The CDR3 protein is CASSPSDEQYF. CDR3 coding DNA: TGTGCCAGCAGCCCATCGGACGAGCAGTACTTC.

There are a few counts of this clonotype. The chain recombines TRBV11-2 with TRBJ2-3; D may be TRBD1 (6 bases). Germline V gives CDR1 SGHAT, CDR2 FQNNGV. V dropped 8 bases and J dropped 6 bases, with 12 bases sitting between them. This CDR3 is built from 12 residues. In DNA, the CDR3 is TGTGCCAGCCGAGGGGGTCTGGATACGCAGTATTTT. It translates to CASRGGLDTQYF.

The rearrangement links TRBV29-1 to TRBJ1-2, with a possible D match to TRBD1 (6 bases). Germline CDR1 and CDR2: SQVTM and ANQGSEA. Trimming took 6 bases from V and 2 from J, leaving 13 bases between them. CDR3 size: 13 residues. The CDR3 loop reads CSVGDKRNYGYTF. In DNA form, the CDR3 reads TGCAGCGTGGGGGACAAAAGAAACTATGGCTACACCTTC. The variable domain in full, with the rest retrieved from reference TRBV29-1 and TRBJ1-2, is SAVISQKPSRDICQRGTSLTIQCQVDSQVTMMFWYRQQPGQSLTLIATANQGSEATYESGFVIDKFPISRPNLTFSTLTVSNMSPEDSSIYLCSVGDKRNYGYTFGSGTRLTVV.

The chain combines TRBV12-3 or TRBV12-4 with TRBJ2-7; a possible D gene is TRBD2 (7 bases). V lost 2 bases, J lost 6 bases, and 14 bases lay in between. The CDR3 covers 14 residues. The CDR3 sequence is CASSLLGGPGEQYF. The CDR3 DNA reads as TGTGCCAGCAGTTTATTGGGGGGGCCAGGCGAGCAGTACTTC.

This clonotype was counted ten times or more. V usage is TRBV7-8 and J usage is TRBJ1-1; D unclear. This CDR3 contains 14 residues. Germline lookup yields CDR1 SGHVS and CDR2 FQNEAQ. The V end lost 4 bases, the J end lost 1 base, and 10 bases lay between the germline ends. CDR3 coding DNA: TGTGCCAGCAGCTCAACGCCGGGGAACACTGAAGCTTTCTTT. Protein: CASSSTPGNTEAFF.

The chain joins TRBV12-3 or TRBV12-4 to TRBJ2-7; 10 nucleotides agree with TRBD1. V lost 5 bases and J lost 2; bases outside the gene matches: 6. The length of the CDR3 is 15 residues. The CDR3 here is CASSGDRGSTYEQYF. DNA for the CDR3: TGTGCCAGCAGTGGGGACAGGGGTAGTACCTACGAGCAGTACTTC.

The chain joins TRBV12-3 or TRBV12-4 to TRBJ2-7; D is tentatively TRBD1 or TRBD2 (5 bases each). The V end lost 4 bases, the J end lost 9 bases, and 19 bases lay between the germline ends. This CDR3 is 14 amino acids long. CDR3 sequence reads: CASSSRGTADAQYF. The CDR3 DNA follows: TGTGCCAGCAGTTCGAGAGGGACCGCAGATGCGCAGTACTTC.

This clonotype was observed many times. In DNA form, the CDR3 reads TGTGCCAGCAGCCCATACCTGGGGCTAGCCGGCGAGCAGTACTTC. This translates into CASSPYLGLAGEQYF. The chain has TRBV11-1 and TRBJ2-7; D is perhaps TRBD1 or TRBD2 (5 bases each). Trimming shortened V by 5 bases and J by 6 bases, and 20 bases separated the two germline ends. Germline lookup yields CDR1 SGHAT and CDR2 FQDESV (reference sequence). The CDR3 runs 15 residues.

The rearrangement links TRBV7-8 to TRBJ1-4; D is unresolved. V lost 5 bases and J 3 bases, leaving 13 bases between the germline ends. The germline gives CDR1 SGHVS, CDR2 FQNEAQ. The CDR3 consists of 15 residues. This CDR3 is CASSPHRTPNEKLFF. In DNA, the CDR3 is TGTGCCAGCAGCCCCCACCGGACTCCTAATGAAAAACTGTTTTTT.

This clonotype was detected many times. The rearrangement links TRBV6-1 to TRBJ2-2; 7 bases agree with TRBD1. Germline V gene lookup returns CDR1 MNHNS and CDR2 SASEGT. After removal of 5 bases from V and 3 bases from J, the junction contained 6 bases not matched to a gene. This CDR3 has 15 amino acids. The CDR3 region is CASSKQGSDTGELFF. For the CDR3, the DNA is TGTGCCAGCAGTAAACAGGGGTCGGACACCGGGGAGCTGTTTTTT.